This T cell receptor beta chain was identified during a study of shared clonotypes between healthy human individuals. Regarding the study as a whole: What naive subsets generally showed was a larger estimated richness than memory subsets showed. Naive CD4 clonotypes overlapped across a handful of donors at roughly 5%.

As concerns this clone: The target antigen is unknown.

The CDR3 spans 12 residues. Germline V CDR1 and CDR2: MRHNA, SNTAGT. Trimming stripped 6 bases from V and 7 bases from J, with 12 bases between. Some clones are missing from TCRdb's copy, which holds only in-frame ones; the method was immunoSEQ multiplex PCR. The sample contains a few hundred thousand clones, around 96% of which appear only once. Source material: memory CD8+ T cells sorted from blood. Subset in this sample: CD45RO+ cells pooled with CCR7-negative TemRA cells. The sequence was obtained from a man between 25 and 39 years old in good health. The rearrangement uses TRBV6-4 and TRBJ1-2; D gene uncertain. As DNA, the CDR3 is TGTGCCAGCAGAGAATATAGTGGTGGCTACACCTTC. This codes for CASREYSGGYTF.